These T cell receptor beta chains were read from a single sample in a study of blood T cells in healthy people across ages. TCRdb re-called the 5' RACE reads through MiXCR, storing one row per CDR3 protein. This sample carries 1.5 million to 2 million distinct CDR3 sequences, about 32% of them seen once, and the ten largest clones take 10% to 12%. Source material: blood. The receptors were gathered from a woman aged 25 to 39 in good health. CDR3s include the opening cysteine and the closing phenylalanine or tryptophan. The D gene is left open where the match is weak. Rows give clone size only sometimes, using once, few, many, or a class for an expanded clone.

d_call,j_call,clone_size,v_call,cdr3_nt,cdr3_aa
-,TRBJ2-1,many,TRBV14,TGTGCCAGCAGCCACCCGGGGGATGAGCAGTTCTTC,CASSHPGDEQFF
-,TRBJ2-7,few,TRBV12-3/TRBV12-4,TGTGCCACCAAGCCGGGGGCCTCCTACGAGCAGTACTTC,CATKPGASYEQYF
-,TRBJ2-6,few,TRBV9,TGTGCCAGCAGCGGACCGATGGGGGCCAACGTCCTGACTTTC,CASSGPMGANVLTF
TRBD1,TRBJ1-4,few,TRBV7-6,TGTGCCAGCAGCCCTTATCAGGCAGGGGGCTACTTAGCTAATGAAAAACTGTTTTTT,CASSPYQAGGYLANEKLFF
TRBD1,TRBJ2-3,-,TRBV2,TGTGCCAGCAGTGAGGGACAGGGGAGGACAGATACGCAGTATTTT,CASSEGQGRTDTQYF
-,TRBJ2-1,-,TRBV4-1,TGCGCCAGCAGCCAACCGAGGGTCTACTCCTACAATGAGCAGTTCTTC,CASSQPRVYSYNEQFF
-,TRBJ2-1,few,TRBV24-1,TGTGCCACCAGTGATCACTCGAAACCACACAATGAGCAGTTCTTC,CATSDHSKPHNEQFF
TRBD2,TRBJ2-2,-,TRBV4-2,TGTGCCAGCAGCCAAGTAGGGCGGGAGGAAGTCGGGGAGCTGTTTTTT,CASSQVGREEVGELFF
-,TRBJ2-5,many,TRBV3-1,TGTGCCAGCAGCCTTCTAGGAGAAGAGACCCAGTACTTC,CASSLLGEETQYF
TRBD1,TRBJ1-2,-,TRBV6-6,TGTGCCAGCACCTTAGACAGGGATGGCTACACCTTC,CASTLDRDGYTF
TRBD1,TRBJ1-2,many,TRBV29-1,TGCAGCGTTGCCCTCGGACAGGTAGCTAACTATGGCTACACCTTC,CSVALGQVANYGYTF
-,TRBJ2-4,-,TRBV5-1,TGCGCCAGCAGATCCGGGCCGGGAGAGCAGTACTTC,CASRSGPGEQYF
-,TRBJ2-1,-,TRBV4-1,TGCGCCAGCAGCCGTGGGTTTCAGGGACGTAATGAGCAGTTCTTC,CASSRGFQGRNEQFF
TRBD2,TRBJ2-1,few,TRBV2,TGTGCCAGCAAATCGGGACTAACTCGGGAGCAGTTCTTC,CASKSGLTREQFF
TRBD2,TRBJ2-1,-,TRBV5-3,TGTGCCAGAAGCTTGGGCCCACTAGCGGGGGGATACAATGAGCAGTTCTTC,CARSLGPLAGGYNEQFF
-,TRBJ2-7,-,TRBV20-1,TGCAGTGCTAGGGGCTCTGTGGGCGACGAGCAGTACTTC,CSARGSVGDEQYF
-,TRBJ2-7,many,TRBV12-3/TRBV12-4,TGTGCCAGCAGGTACCAAAGCTCCTACGAGCAGTACTTC,CASRYQSSYEQYF
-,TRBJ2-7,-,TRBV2,TGTGCCAGCAGCCAGAAATTAGGGGTCGAGCAGTACTTC,CASSQKLGVEQYF
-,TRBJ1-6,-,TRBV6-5,TGTGCCAGCAGTTACTCTGGAGTAGGGAATTCACCCCTCCACTTT,CASSYSGVGNSPLHF
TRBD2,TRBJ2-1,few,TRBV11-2,TGTGCCAGCAGCATTAGACTAGCGGGAGTCAATGATTACTCCTACAATGAGCAGTTCTTC,CASSIRLAGVNDYSYNEQFF
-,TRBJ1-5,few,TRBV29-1,TGCAGCGTGCGTAGACGGAACTATAGCAATCAGCCCCAGCATTTT,CSVRRRNYSNQPQHF
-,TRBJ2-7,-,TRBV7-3,TGTGCCAGCAGCCCCCCGTTCGGGCTAGTCTACTACGAGCAGTACTTC,CASSPPFGLVYYEQYF
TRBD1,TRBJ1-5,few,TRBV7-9,TGTGCCAGCAGCCATGGGGGGGTTTCCCTTGGGACAGATAATCAGCCCCAGCATTTT,CASSHGGVSLGTDNQPQHF
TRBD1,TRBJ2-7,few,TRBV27,TGTGCCGGACGGACAGGGACGTACGAGCAGTACTTC,CAGRTGTYEQYF
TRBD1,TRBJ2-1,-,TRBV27,TGTGCCAGCAGCACACTCCGGGACAGGGTTGGTGGGGGCTTATACAATGAGCAGTTCTTC,CASSTLRDRVGGGLYNEQFF
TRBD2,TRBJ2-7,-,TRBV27,TGTGCCAGCAGTTTTTCGGGAGGGAACGAGCAGTACTTC,CASSFSGGNEQYF
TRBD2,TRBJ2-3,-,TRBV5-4,TGTGCCAGCAGCTTCGCGGTAGCGGGGGGGCCAGGCACAGATACGCAGTATTTT,CASSFAVAGGPGTDTQYF
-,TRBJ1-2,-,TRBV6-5,TGTGCCAGCAGTTACACCGGCGACAGTCGCTATGGCTACACCTTC,CASSYTGDSRYGYTF
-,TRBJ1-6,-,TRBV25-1,TGTGCCAGCAGTGGCGACAGAAGCTCCTATAATTCACCCCTCCACTTT,CASSGDRSSYNSPLHF
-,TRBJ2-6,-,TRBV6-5,TGTGCCAGCTTTGGGGCCAACGTCCTGACTTTC,CASFGANVLTF
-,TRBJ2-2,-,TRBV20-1,TGCAGTGCCCCCGACATTTTTGCAAACACCGGGGAGCTGTTTTTT,CSAPDIFANTGELFF
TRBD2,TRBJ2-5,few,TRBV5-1,TGCGCCAGCAGCTTGGATCCGGCGACTAGCGGGAGAGGGACCCAGTACTTC,CASSLDPATSGRGTQYF
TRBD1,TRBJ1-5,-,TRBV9,TGTGCCAGCAGCGTAGTCCCGGGACAGGGGAAATACGCCTCGAATAGCAATCAGCCCCAGCATTTT,CASSVVPGQGKYASNSNQPQHF
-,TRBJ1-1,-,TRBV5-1,TGCGCCAGCAGCCGAGGGCAGGAGACGAACACTGAAGCTTTCTTT,CASSRGQETNTEAFF
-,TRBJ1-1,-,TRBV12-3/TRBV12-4,TGTGCCAGCAGTTTCGGTGAAGCTTTCTTT,CASSFGEAFF
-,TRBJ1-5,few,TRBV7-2,TGTGCCAGCAGCTTCCGACACAATCAGCCCCAGCATTTT,CASSFRHNQPQHF
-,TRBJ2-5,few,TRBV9,TGTGCCAGCAGCGTTCTGGGGGGCGGTCGAGAGACCCAGTACTTC,CASSVLGGGRETQYF